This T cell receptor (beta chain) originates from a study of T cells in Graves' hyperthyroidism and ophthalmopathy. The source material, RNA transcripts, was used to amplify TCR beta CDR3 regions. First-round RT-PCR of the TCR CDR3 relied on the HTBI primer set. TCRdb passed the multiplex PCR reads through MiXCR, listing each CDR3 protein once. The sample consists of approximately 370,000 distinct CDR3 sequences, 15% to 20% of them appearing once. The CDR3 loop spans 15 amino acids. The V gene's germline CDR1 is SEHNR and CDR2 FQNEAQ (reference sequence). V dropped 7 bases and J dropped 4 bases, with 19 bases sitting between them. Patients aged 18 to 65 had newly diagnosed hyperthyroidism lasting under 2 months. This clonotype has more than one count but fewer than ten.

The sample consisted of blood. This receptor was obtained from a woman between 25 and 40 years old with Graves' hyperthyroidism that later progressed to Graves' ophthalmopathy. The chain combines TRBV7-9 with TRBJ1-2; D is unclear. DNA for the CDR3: TGTGCCAGCAACACTGGGGATACGGCAGCCTATGGCTACACCTTC. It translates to CASNTGDTAAYGYTF.